This TCR beta chain derives from a study of T cells after posttransplantation cyclophosphamide. Some clones are missing from TCRdb's copy, which holds only in-frame ones; the method was immunoSEQ multiplex PCR. There are more than 4,000 clones in the sample; around 70% occur only once, and 45% to 55% lies in the top ten. On this clone: Its antigen is not known.

Study-wide results and caveats: Donor CD8+ memory clones often dominated recipient blood repertoires at later times. Recipient CMV seropositivity and CMV reactivation strongly tracked TRB clonality. Tissue-infiltrating T cells from skin or gut overlapped little with blood T cells.

Control samples came 1 year after myeloablative marrow transplants with methotrexate plus calcineurin inhibitor. V was pared by 5 bases and J by 0 bases, with 11 bases between. The CDR3 runs to 15 residues. Germline V gene sequence: CDR1 SEHNR, CDR2 FQNEAQ (reference sequence). The sample was PBMCs, taken roughly 340 days after allogeneic stem cell transplant with calcineurin inhibitor and methotrexate. The origin of this receptor is a female patient in her fifties who received an allogeneic stem cell transplant from an unrelated donor, was CMV-positive, and had acute and chronic GVHD. These T cells may partly come from the graft donor. The chain couples TRBV7-9 to TRBJ1-3; D possibly corresponds to TRBD1 (6 bases). CDR3 loop: CASSPGQYSGNTIYF. The CDR3 DNA sequence: TGTGCCAGCAGCCCAGGACAGTACTCTGGAAACACCATATATTTT. Full variable domain (missing parts from reference TRBV7-9 and TRBJ1-3): DTGVSQNPRHKITKRGQNVTFRCDPISEHNRLYWYRQTLGQGPEFLTYFQNEAQLEKSRLLSDRFSAERPKGSFSTLEIQRTEQGDSAMYLCASSPGQYSGNTIYFGEGSWLTVV.